These 29 T cell receptor beta chains were all obtained from the same sample, sequenced in a study of tumor-infiltrating lymphocytes in localized non-small cell lung cancer. Measured with immunoSEQ multiplex PCR; TCRdb has only the in-frame clones, and not every one. In the table there are a few thousand clones, about three fifths of which are singletons. Sequenced sample: uninvolved lung tissue not adjacent to the tumor. The receptors were gathered from a human donor with non-small cell lung cancer.

V and J are TRBV29-1 and TRBJ2-5, with a possible D match to TRBD1 (5 bases). Trimming shortened V by 3 bases and J by 1 base, and 9 bases separated the two germline ends. The CDR3 is 13 amino acids. Germline CDR1 and CDR2: SQVTM and ANQGSEA. CDR3 in amino acids: CSVDLTAQETQYF. CDR3 coding DNA: TGCAGCGTTGATTTGACAGCCCAAGAGACCCAGTACTTC.

There are a few counts of this clone. The V gene is TRBV12-5, the J gene TRBJ1-1; possibly TRBD1 for D (6 bases). CDR1 and CDR2 from the germline V gene are LGHNT and FRNRAP. The germline V and J ends were trimmed by 8 bases and 4 bases, with 17 bases remaining between them. This CDR3 has 14 residues. The CDR3 region has the DNA TGTGCTAGTTCCCAAGGGGGAGAGAGCACTGAAGCTTTCTTT. This codes for CASSQGGESTEAFF.

This clone was seen a handful of times. This chain joins TRBV6-5 and TRBJ1-5, with 8 bases aligning to TRBD1. The J segment lost 7 bases and the V segment lost 5 bases, leaving 7 bases of the junction unmatched. Looked up from germline, CDR1 is MNHEY and CDR2 is SVGAGI. The CDR3 covers 14 residues. CDR3 bases: TGTGCCAGCAGTCGTCAGGGGGCTGGCCAGCCCCAGCATTTT. Translation: CASSRQGAGQPQHF.

This chain joins TRBV27 and TRBJ1-2, with D unclear. V lost 5 bases, J lost 4 bases, and 17 bases lay in between. The length of the CDR3 is 15 residues. The germline V gene encodes CDR1 MNHEY and CDR2 SMNVEV (reference sequence). CDR3 DNA: TGTGCCAGCAGTCTCCGGGATGGCCTGGGCTATGGCTACACCTTC. Translating it yields CASSLRDGLGYGYTF.

The chain combines TRBV6-6 with TRBJ2-3; D remains ambiguous. Germline values: CDR1 MNHNY, CDR2 SVGAGI (reference sequence). The CDR3 runs 11 residues. V lost 5 bases to trimming and J lost 5 bases, with 5 bases between them. The CDR3 DNA follows: TGTGCCAGCAGTGTTCGAGATACGCAGTATTTT. Translation gives CASSVRDTQYF.

V is TRBV19 and J is TRBJ1-1, with D hard to call. The CDR3 extends over 13 amino acids. V was clipped by 3 bases and J by 1 base, with 6 bases between them. Germline CDR1 reads LNHDA; CDR2 reads SQIVND (reference sequence). The CDR3 DNA sequence: TGTGCCAGTAGTATCTGGGAGAACACTGAAGCTTTCTTT. Translating gives CASSIWENTEAFF.

The rearrangement uses TRBV2 and TRBJ2-2, with 11 bases identical to TRBD1. V gave up 6 bases and J gave up 6 bases; unmatched junction bases: 6. The CDR3 covers 15 residues. The germline V gene has CDR1 SNHLY and CDR2 FYNNEI. CDR3 residues: CASRGDRGVAGELFF. DNA of the CDR3: TGTGCCAGCAGAGGGGACAGGGGGGTGGCCGGGGAGCTGTTTTTT.

This clone is categorized as medium-sized. This chain links TRBV15 with TRBJ1-2; D remains ambiguous. Trimming took off 4 bases at V and 7 bases at J, with 13 bases between the two ends. Germline V gene sequence: CDR1 LNHNV, CDR2 YYDKDF (reference sequence). The CDR3 spans 13 residues. CDR3: CATSIGSLGGYTF. Written as DNA, the CDR3 is TGTGCCACCAGCATTGGATCCCTGGGTGGCTACACCTTC. Variable domain in full (rest from reference TRBV15 and TRBJ1-2): DAMVIQNPRYQVTQFGKPVTLSCSQTLNHNVMYWYQQKSSQAPKLLFHYYDKDFNNEADTPDNFQSRRPNTSFCFLDIRSPGLGDTAMYLCATSIGSLGGYTFGSGTRLTVV.

The rearrangement uses TRBV15 and TRBJ2-5; possible D gene TRBD2, 6 bases. Germline-derived CDR1 and CDR2 are LNHNV and YYDKDF (reference sequence). V shed 1 base and J shed 5 bases, with 11 bases lying between them. CDR3 length equals 14 residues. The CDR3 loop reads CATSRGGDGETQYF. CDR3 nucleotide sequence: TGTGCCACCAGCAGAGGGGGGGACGGGGAGACCCAGTACTTC. Together with reference TRBV15 and TRBJ2-5, the CDR3 gives the full variable domain: DAMVIQNPRYQVTQFGKPVTLSCSQTLNHNVMYWYQQKSSQAPKLLFHYYDKDFNNEADTPDNFQSRRPNTSFCFLDIRSPGLGDTAMYLCATSRGGDGETQYFGPGTRLLVL.

The rearrangement joins TRBV30 to TRBJ1-1; D not resolved. There are 15 residues in the CDR3. Trimming took 2 bases from V and 0 from J, leaving 13 bases between them. Per the germline V gene, CDR1 is GTSNPN and CDR2 is SVGIG (reference sequence). CDR3 nucleotides: TGTGCCTGGAGTACGTGGGGAGGGATGAACACTGAAGCTTTCTTT. Translated: CAWSTWGGMNTEAFF.

This chain connects TRBV7-2 to TRBJ2-1, with 11 bases lining up with TRBD2. J was trimmed by 7 bases and V by 1 base; bases with no gene match: 12. Germline values: CDR1 SGHTA, CDR2 FQGNSA. The CDR3 is made up of 18 amino acids. CDR3 DNA: TGTGCCAGCAGCTTAGGACGGACTAGCGGGCCAGGGAGGAATGAGCAGTTCTTC. It encodes CASSLGRTSGPGRNEQFF.

This chain uses TRBV27 with TRBJ2-1; D not certain. The germline gives CDR1 MNHEY, CDR2 SMNVEV (reference sequence). This CDR3 spans 14 amino acids. Trimming took 0 bases from V and 9 from J, leaving 12 bases between them. CDR3: CASSLSYSSAEQFF. CDR3 DNA sequence: TGTGCCAGCAGTTTATCCTACTCTTCCGCTGAGCAGTTCTTC.

This clone was seen more than once but under ten times. The chain recombines TRBV6-5 with TRBJ2-5; 9 bases are shared with TRBD1. Germline CDR1 and CDR2: MNHEY and SVGAGI. V shed 6 bases and J 5 bases; nucleotides not matched to a gene: 7. The CDR3 runs 14 residues. The CDR3 DNA sequence: TGTGCCAGCAGCCCTACAGGGGGCGGGGAGACCCAGTACTTC. As protein: CASSPTGGGETQYF.

This chain links TRBV29-1 with TRBJ1-1, with no clear D. V dropped 6 bases and J dropped 3 bases, with 14 bases sitting between them. There are 13 residues in the CDR3. Germline CDR1 and CDR2: SQVTM and ANQGSEA. The CDR3 DNA follows: TGCAGCGTATTAGTGGGGAGAGACACTGAAGCTTTCTTT. It specifies CSVLVGRDTEAFF.

The chain links TRBV6-5 to TRBJ2-5; TRBD2 might be the D (5 bases). Trimming pared 2 bases from V and 3 bases from J, leaving 16 bases between. Germline-derived CDR1 and CDR2 are MNHEY and SVGAGI. The length of the CDR3 is 16 residues. The CDR3 sequence is CASSYNPGSPKETQYF. The DNA for the CDR3 is TGTGCCAGCAGTTACAATCCGGGATCTCCTAAAGAGACCCAGTACTTC.

The chain has TRBV5-1 and TRBJ1-1, with 7 positions matching TRBD1. The germline CDR1 and CDR2 sequences are SGHRS and YFSETQ. The CDR3 extends over 15 amino acids. V lost 0 bases, J lost 5 bases, and 7 bases stayed unmatched. CDR3 sequence: CASSLDPGGGTEAFF. In DNA form, the CDR3 reads TGCGCCAGCAGCTTGGACCCAGGGGGAGGAACTGAAGCTTTCTTT. The whole variable domain, filled in from reference TRBV5-1 and TRBJ1-1, reads KAGVTQTPRYLIKTRGQQVTLSCSPISGHRSVSWYQQTPGQGLQFLFEYFSETQRNKGNFPGRFSGRQFSNSRSEMNVSTLELGDSALYLCASSLDPGGGTEAFFGQGTRLTVV.

The rearrangement uses TRBV27 and TRBJ1-4; D gene uncertain. The CDR3 contains 15 residues. V was pared by 4 bases and J by 0 bases, with 9 bases between. Germline V gives CDR1 MNHEY, CDR2 SMNVEV (reference sequence). The CDR3 DNA follows: TGTGCCAGCAGTTCCAACAACTCAACTAATGAAAAACTGTTTTTT. This codes for CASSSNNSTNEKLFF.

This clone was picked up a small number of times. The chain has TRBV28 and TRBJ2-2, with D maybe TRBD1 (6 bases). Germline CDR1 is MDHEN and CDR2 is SYDVKM. There are 17 residues in the CDR3. Trimming left V 6 bases short and J 4 bases short, with 21 bases between. DNA for the CDR3: TGTGCCAGCAGGGTGCCCGGGGCAGGGGAGCGCACCGGGGAGCTGTTTTTT. Protein product: CASRVPGAGERTGELFF.

The chain couples TRBV2 to TRBJ2-4, with a possible D match to TRBD2 (5 bases). The CDR3 is 16 amino acids. V lost 1 base, J lost 3 bases, and 13 bases lay in between. Germline V gives CDR1 SNHLY, CDR2 FYNNEI. CDR3 region: CASSEERAEGKNIQYF. DNA of the CDR3: TGTGCCAGCAGTGAAGAAAGGGCCGAGGGCAAAAACATTCAGTACTTC.

This clone occurred a few times. The chain joins TRBV7-8 to TRBJ2-7; tentatively, D is TRBD1 or TRBD2 (5 bases each). With 9 bases removed from V and 3 bases from J, the gap between germline ends came to 12 bases. There are 12 residues in the CDR3. From germline, CDR1 is SGHVS and CDR2 FQNEAQ. The CDR3 sequence is CASGGRGYEQYF. The DNA for the CDR3 is TGTGCCAGTGGGGGAAGGGGCTACGAGCAGTACTTC.

The chain is built from TRBV4-2 and TRBJ1-5; weak D call: TRBD1 (5 bases). From germline, CDR1 is LGHNA and CDR2 YNFKEQ. There are 14 residues in the CDR3. Trimming left V 4 bases short and J 7 bases short, with 14 bases between. The CDR3 loop reads CASSPTGFGQPQHF. CDR3 coding DNA: TGTGCCAGCAGCCCCACAGGTTTTGGGCAGCCCCAGCATTTT.

A single count supports this clone. The chain has TRBV28 and TRBJ1-4; a possible D gene is TRBD1 (5 bases). V lost 5 bases and J lost 7, with 14 bases in between. Germline V gives CDR1 MDHEN, CDR2 SYDVKM. The length of the CDR3 is 14 residues. Here the CDR3 reads CASSPPGTSEKLFF. The CDR3 nucleotides read TGTGCCAGCAGTCCCCCCGGGACGAGTGAAAAACTGTTTTTT. The whole variable domain, remainder taken from reference TRBV28 and TRBJ1-4, is DVKVTQSSRYLVKRTGEKVFLECVQDMDHENMFWYRQDPGLGLRLIYFSYDVKMKEKGDIPEGYSVSREKKERFSLILESASTNQTSMYLCASSPPGTSEKLFFGSGTQLSVL.

The chain is built from TRBV10-3 and TRBJ2-7, with D perhaps matching TRBD2 (6 bases). The CDR3 has 16 residues. V was cut by 8 bases and J by 0 bases, with 20 bases left in between. Looked up from germline, CDR1 is ENHRY and CDR2 is SYGVKD. The CDR3 DNA reads as TGTGCCATCGGACGACCGGGACTCGACAGCTCCTACGAGCAGTACTTC. Translation gives CAIGRPGLDSSYEQYF.

The chain joins TRBV19 to TRBJ2-1; D call uncertain. The CDR3 sequence is 12 residues long. Germline V lookup: CDR1 LNHDA, CDR2 SQIVND (reference sequence). V was shortened by 0 bases and J by 10 bases, with 7 bases between the two germline ends. CDR3 residues: CASSIDQREQFF. In nucleotides, the CDR3 is TGTGCCAGTAGTATAGACCAGCGCGAGCAGTTCTTC.

The chain is built from TRBV28 and TRBJ2-7, with a possible D match to TRBD1 (6 bases). The V gene's germline CDR1 is MDHEN and CDR2 SYDVKM. The V gene lost 6 bases and the J gene lost 7 bases, with 13 bases spanning the gap. The CDR3 runs 12 residues. CDR3 sequence: CASRRDMGEQYF. CDR3 bases: TGTGCCAGCAGAAGGGACATGGGAGAGCAGTACTTC.

The chain employs TRBV30 and TRBJ2-7; TRBD1 matches 11 bases. V shed 3 bases, J shed 6 bases, and the junction held 7 bases outside the gene matches. Germline-derived CDR1 and CDR2 are GTSNPN and SVGIG (reference sequence). The length of the CDR3 is 14 residues. The CDR3 sequence: CAWSQGTGGGEQYF. Here the CDR3 DNA reads TGTGCCTGGAGCCAGGGGACAGGGGGAGGCGAGCAGTACTTC.

This clone appeared a few times. V and J are TRBV20-1 and TRBJ1-5, with unresolved D. Germline CDR1 is DFQATT and CDR2 is SNEGSKA (reference sequence). The CDR3 loop spans 11 amino acids. V shed 6 bases and J shed 13 bases, with 16 bases lying between them. CDR3 coding DNA: TGCAGTGCCCCGGACCCTCCGCTACAGCATTTT. Translation: CSAPDPPLQHF.

This chain joins TRBV11-2 and TRBJ1-5; D gene unclear. The germline V gene encodes CDR1 SGHAT and CDR2 FQNNGV. This CDR3 spans 13 amino acids. Trimming removed 4 bases at V and 5 bases at J, with 9 bases between. The CDR3 sequence: CASSYRLDQPQHF. The CDR3 coding sequence is TGTGCCAGCAGCTACCGACTAGATCAGCCCCAGCATTTT.

This clone is medium-sized by share. The rearrangement links TRBV7-2 to TRBJ2-2; D is perhaps TRBD1 (6 bases). Trimming removed 2 bases from V and 2 bases from J, with 12 bases in between. The CDR3 runs 16 residues. Germline V gives CDR1 SGHTA, CDR2 FQGNSA. CDR3 sequence reads: CASSLWGQGNTGELFF. The CDR3 nucleotides are TGTGCCAGCAGCTTATGGGGGCAGGGAAACACCGGGGAGCTGTTTTTT.